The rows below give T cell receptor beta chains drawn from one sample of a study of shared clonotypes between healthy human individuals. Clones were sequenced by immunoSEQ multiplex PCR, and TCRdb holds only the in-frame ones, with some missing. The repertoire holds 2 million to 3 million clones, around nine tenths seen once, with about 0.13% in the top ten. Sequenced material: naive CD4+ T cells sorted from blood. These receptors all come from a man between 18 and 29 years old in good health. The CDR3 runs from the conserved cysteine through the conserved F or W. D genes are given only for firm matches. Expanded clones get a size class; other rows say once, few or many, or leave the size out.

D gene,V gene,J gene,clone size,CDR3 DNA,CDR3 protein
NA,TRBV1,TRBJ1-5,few,TGCACCAGCAGCCAAGACGTCAGGGGTAGGGGCGTTCAGCCCCAGCATTTT,CTSSQDVRGRGVQPQHF
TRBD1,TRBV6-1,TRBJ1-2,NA,TGTGCCAGCACCGTTCAACCGGGACAGGGCTTAGGCTACACCTTC,CASTVQPGQGLGYTF
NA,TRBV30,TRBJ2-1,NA,TGTGCCTGGAGCGCAGGGTTCTCCTACAATGAGCAGTTCTTC,CAWSAGFSYNEQFF
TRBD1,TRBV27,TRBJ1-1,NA,TGTGCCAGCATCCAGGGGACAGGGGGGGTGAACACTGAAGCTTTCTTT,CASIQGTGGVNTEAFF
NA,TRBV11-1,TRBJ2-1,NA,TGTGCCAGCAGACGTAGCCGGGACGTTTTCAATGAGCAGTTCTTC,CASRRSRDVFNEQFF
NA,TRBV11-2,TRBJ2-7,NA,TGTGCCAGCAGCTTGGACCAAGCATCCTACGAGCAGTACTTC,CASSLDQASYEQYF
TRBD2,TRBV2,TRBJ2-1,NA,TGTGCCAGCAGCGGGACTAGCGGAAACAATGAGCAGTTCTTC,CASSGTSGNNEQFF
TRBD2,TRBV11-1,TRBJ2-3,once,TGTGCCAGCAGCTTACTAGCGGGGGGGAAGACAGATACGCAGTATTTT,CASSLLAGGKTDTQYF
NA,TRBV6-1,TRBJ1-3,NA,TGTGCCAGCAGTGGGTCACAGGGACCGGGAAACACCATATATTTT,CASSGSQGPGNTIYF
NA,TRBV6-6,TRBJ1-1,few,TGTGCCAGCAGTGCGATGGTGACTGAAGCTTTCTTT,CASSAMVTEAFF
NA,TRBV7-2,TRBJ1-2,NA,TGTGCCAGCAGCCCAGCGGGGGGATGGGATGGCTACACCTTC,CASSPAGGWDGYTF
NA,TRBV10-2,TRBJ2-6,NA,TGCGCCAGCAAGGCCTCTGGGGCCAACGTCCTGACTTTC,CASKASGANVLTF
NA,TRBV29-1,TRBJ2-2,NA,TGCAGGATGAGTGTTGGGGGGCCGGCGAGCACCGGGGAGCTGTTTTTT,CRMSVGGPASTGELFF
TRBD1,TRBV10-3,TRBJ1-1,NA,TGTGCCATCAGCGAGAGACAGGGGGCTAGCGGCACTGAAGCTTTCTTT,CAISERQGASGTEAFF
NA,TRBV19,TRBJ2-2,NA,TGTGCCAGTAGGGGACTGGAGGAAGCGAACACCGGGGAGCTGTTTTTT,CASRGLEEANTGELFF
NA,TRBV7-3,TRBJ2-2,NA,TGTGCCAGCAGCTTAAGCAGAGACAGCATGAACACCGGGGAGCTGTTTTTT,CASSLSRDSMNTGELFF
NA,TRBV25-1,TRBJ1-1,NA,TGTGCCAGCACCGAAACGGGGGGAACCACTGAAGCTTTCTTT,CASTETGGTTEAFF
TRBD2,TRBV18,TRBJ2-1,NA,TGTGCCAGCCGGAAGGGAGGGGCCGACGTCTACAATGAGCAGTTCTTC,CASRKGGADVYNEQFF
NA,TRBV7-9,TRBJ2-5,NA,TGTGCCAGCAGCTCCCCCGTTTTTGGTCACCAAGAGACCCAGTACTTC,CASSSPVFGHQETQYF
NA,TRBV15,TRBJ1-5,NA,TGTGCCACCAGCAGAGATCTCTCAGGGGTTCATCAGCCCCAGCATTTT,CATSRDLSGVHQPQHF
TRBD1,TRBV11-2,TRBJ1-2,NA,TGTGCCAGCAGCAATCGGGACAGGGCGCAAGGCTACACCTTC,CASSNRDRAQGYTF
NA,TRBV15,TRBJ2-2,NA,TGTGCCACCAGCAGAGAGTACGGATCAAACACCGGGGAGCTGTTTTTT,CATSREYGSNTGELFF
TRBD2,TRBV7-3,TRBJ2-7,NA,TGTGCCAGCAGGTATTTGCGGGGGGACACCTACGAGCAGTACTTC,CASRYLRGDTYEQYF
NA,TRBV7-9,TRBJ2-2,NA,TGTGCCAGCAGCTTTAGGACTCCCCCAAGTGGGGAGCTGTTTTTT,CASSFRTPPSGELFF
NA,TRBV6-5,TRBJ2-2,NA,TGTGCCAGCAGTTCGACCAGATGGACCGGGGAGCTGTTTTTT,CASSSTRWTGELFF
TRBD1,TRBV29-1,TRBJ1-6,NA,TGCGGCGTCCGACAGGGCTCGGGTTCACCCCTCCACTTT,CGVRQGSGSPLHF
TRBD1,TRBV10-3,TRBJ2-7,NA,TGTGCCATCAGTGAGTCCCGACAGGGGGCGGACGAGCAGTACTTC,CAISESRQGADEQYF
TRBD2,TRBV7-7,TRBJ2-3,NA,TGTGCTAGCGGGGAAAGCACAGATACGCAGTATTTT,CASGESTDTQYF
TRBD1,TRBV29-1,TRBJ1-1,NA,TGCAGCGTCGGGACAGCGCTGAACACTGAAGCTTTCTTT,CSVGTALNTEAFF
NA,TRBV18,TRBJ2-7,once,TGTGCCAGCTCACCACAGCAGGGGCCTCTCTACGAGCAGTACTTC,CASSPQQGPLYEQYF
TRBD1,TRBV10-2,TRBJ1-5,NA,TGCGCCAGCAGTCCGACAGGGCTGACTCAGCCCCAGCATTTT,CASSPTGLTQPQHF
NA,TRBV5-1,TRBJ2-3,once,TGCGCCAGCAGCTTGGTAGGTCGGGGCACAGATACGCAGTATTTT,CASSLVGRGTDTQYF
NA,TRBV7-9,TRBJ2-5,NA,TGTGCCAGCAGCTTACCACGGAGAGGGGAAGAGACCCAGTACTTC,CASSLPRRGEETQYF
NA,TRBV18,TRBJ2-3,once,TGTGCCAGCTCACCACGACAGGGCACAGATACGCAGTATTTT,CASSPRQGTDTQYF
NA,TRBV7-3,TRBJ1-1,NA,TGTGCCAGCAGCCCAGGGCCGGTACAGATCAACACTGAAGCTTTCTTT,CASSPGPVQINTEAFF
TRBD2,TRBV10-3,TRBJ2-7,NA,TGTGCCGGCTCTAGCGGGGGCAGCTACGAGCAGTACTTC,CAGSSGGSYEQYF
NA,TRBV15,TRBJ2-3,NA,TGTGCCACCAGCCCTCTTGGGGACACAGATACGCAGTATTTT,CATSPLGDTDTQYF
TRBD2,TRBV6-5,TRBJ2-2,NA,TGTGCCAGCTCGGGAGCGGGGGGCACCGGGGAGCTGTTTTTT,CASSGAGGTGELFF
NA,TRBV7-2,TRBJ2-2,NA,TGTGCCAGCAGCTTCCGTAGAGGACCTAACACCGGGGAGCTGTTTTTT,CASSFRRGPNTGELFF
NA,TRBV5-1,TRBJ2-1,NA,TGCGCCAGCAGCTTGGACACATCGGCAATCGAGCAGTTCTTC,CASSLDTSAIEQFF
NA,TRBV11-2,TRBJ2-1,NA,TGTGCCAGCAGCTTGCTCGGTAATGAGCAGTTCTTC,CASSLLGNEQFF
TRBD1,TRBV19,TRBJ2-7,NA,TGTGCCAGTAGCCTACAGGGGGCCTACGAGCAGTACTTC,CASSLQGAYEQYF
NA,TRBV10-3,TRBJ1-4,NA,TGTGCCACCGGCCGCTCGGACACTCCTAATGAAAAACTGTTTTTT,CATGRSDTPNEKLFF
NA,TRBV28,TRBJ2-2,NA,TGTGCCAGCACCATATTAGACCGAAACACCGGGGAGCTGTTTTTT,CASTILDRNTGELFF
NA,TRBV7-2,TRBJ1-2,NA,TGTGCCAGCAGCTTAGTTATCGGGGAGAGCTATGGCTACACCTTC,CASSLVIGESYGYTF
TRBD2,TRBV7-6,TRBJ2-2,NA,TGTGCCAGCAGGTCCCCCGGGACTAGCGGGGGGGAGAACACCGGGGAGCTGTTTTTT,CASRSPGTSGGENTGELFF
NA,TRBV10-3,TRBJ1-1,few,TGTGCCATCAGTGGGGCCGGGGGGCTTGGAGCTTTCTTT,CAISGAGGLGAFF
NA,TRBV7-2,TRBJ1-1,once,TGTGCCAGCAGCTTACCGGGGGCGAGGAACACTGAAGCTTTCTTT,CASSLPGARNTEAFF
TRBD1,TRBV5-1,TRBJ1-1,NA,TGCGCCAGCAGCGCGGACAGGCCCTCCCAGGGAGGTGAAGCTTTCTTT,CASSADRPSQGGEAFF
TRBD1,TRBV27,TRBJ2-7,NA,TGTGCCAGCAGTCCCACTCCACAGGGGCAGCAGTACTTC,CASSPTPQGQQYF
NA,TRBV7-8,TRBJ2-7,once,TGTGCCAGCAGCTTAGTTCTTTCGGGCGAGCAGTACTTC,CASSLVLSGEQYF
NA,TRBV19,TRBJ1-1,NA,TGTGCCAGTAGCGCGACGGAGAACACTGAAGCTTTCTTT,CASSATENTEAFF
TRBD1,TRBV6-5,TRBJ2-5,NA,TGTGCCAGCAGTTACGGGACAGTCCAAGAGACCCAGTACTTC,CASSYGTVQETQYF
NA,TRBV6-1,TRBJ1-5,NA,TGTGCCAGCAGCATGGGTCAGCCCCAGCATTTT,CASSMGQPQHF